The sample holds a few counts of the clone carrying this TCR beta chain. The data were obtained in a study of T cells after yellow fever vaccination. CDR3 length: 13 amino acids. Germline CDR1 is MNHEY and CDR2 is SVGEGT. Trimming removed 5 bases from V and 4 bases from J, with 11 bases in between. It was through 5'RACE template switching that TCR cDNA was made, with a universal primer site and UMIs added. MiXCR, run by TCRdb on the 5' RACE reads, gives a single entry per CDR3 protein. The repertoire holds some 16,000 distinct CDR3 sequences, with approximately 4.1% as singletons. The source of this sequence is a man aged 25 to 45 who received the YFV17D yellow fever vaccine. V is TRBV6-2 or TRBV6-3 and J is TRBJ1-2; weak D call: TRBD1 (5 bases). The material was PBMCs, either bulk or a sorted T-cell subset (CD4+, CD8+, memory, or dextramer-sorted; not recorded which), obtained 15 days after the yellow fever booster vaccination. CDR3 amino acids: CASSRQLGYGYTF. The CDR3 coding sequence is TGTGCCAGCAGTCGACAGTTGGGCTATGGCTACACCTTC.